This TCR beta chain originates from a study of blood T cell repertoires in COVID-19. At the level of the study: Whether acute or convalescent, the COVID-19 samples came from the United States, Italy and Spain. PBMCs, B-cell-depleted T cells, or T cells provided the cDNA or gDNA that made up the material.

Per the authors' pipeline: Nucleated cell number was recorded as an estimate derived from reference gene primer amplification. Data came from immunoSEQ multiplex PCR; TCRdb stores just in-frame clones and leaves some out. Clone size and the V and J calls come from that table; the DNA yielded D and trimming. Of 350,000 to 550,000 clones in the sample, 75% to 90% are singletons; the top ten hold 4% to 4.5%. This CDR3 region has 16 residues. The germline V gene encodes CDR1 SGHRS and CDR2 YFSETQ. V lost 4 bases, J lost 3 bases, and 18 bases lay in between. The sequencing input was peripheral blood. The chain recombines TRBV5-1 with TRBJ2-3, with D possibly TRBD2 on 6 matching bases. This receptor was taken from a woman between 25 and 40 years old with acute or convalescent COVID-19. Written as DNA, the CDR3 is TGCGCCAGCAGCAATCACGCGGGCGGGGTAACAGATACGCAGTATTTT. This sequence encodes CASSNHAGGVTDTQYF.